This entry is about one TCR beta chain. The antigen remains undetermined. This specimen belongs to a study of CD8 T cells in ankylosing spondylitis. Overall study findings and caveats: Significant enrichment of disease-linked clones was reportedly seen in matched ankylosing spondylitis synovial fluid. Blood from ankylosing spondylitis patients appeared to carry a characteristic roughly 8-variant TCR beta motif. Clones linked to the disease showed a CD8+ phenotype. They occurred at relatively low frequencies in peripheral blood. In reactive arthritis synovial fluid and blood, some motif variants had been reported before.

TCRdb reprocessed the 5' RACE reads via MiXCR and lists one record per CDR3 protein. The data contain under 950,000 distinct CDR3 sequences, around a fifth of them singletons. The CDR3 length is 19 residues. With 7 bases clipped from V and 0 bases from J, the junction kept 17 bases outside the gene matches. The sample comprised blood, either unsorted or a sorted T cell fraction (not recorded which). This chain connects TRBV23-1 to TRBJ1-5; 8 nucleotides match TRBD1. TRBV23-1 is recorded as an ORF, its role being uncertain. This clonotype originated in a male donor with ankylosing spondylitis. The DNA for the CDR3 is TGCGCCAGCACCTCCTACCGGGACAGGATGGCATATAGCAATCAGCCCCAGCATTTT. Protein product: CASTSYRDRMAYSNQPQHF.